This TCR beta chain is drawn from a study of cytomegalovirus exposure and HLA in healthy donors. The study's findings and limits: Presence/absence comparisons presumed near-even sequencing depth among donors. Most observed TCR sequences were rare, whereas some public TCRs were detected in many donors. What was likely a sequencing artifact was a cluster of highly shared sequence variants.

This clone came up once. Its specificity is not known. PCR was performed using 60 Vbeta and 13 Jbeta primers. Using immunoSEQ multiplex PCR, the repertoire was profiled, and TCRdb retains in-frame clones only, with some absent. The sample lists tens of thousands of clones; around 85% were seen once. From germline, CDR1 is MNHEY and CDR2 SMNVEV (reference sequence). V dropped 8 bases and J dropped 0; count of bases not matched to a gene: 25. The CDR3 is 23 residues long. The clonotype originates from a girl aged 2 to 10 in good health and CMV-seropositive. The sequencing input was PBMCs. The chain employs TRBV27 and TRBJ2-1; TRBD2 agrees at 13 bases. The CDR3: CASPFEMVLNGLAGVDSYNEQFF. DNA for the CDR3: TGTGCCAGCCCATTTGAGATGGTCCTAAACGGACTAGCGGGAGTAGACTCCTACAATGAGCAGTTCTTC.